The subject of this entry is one TCR beta chain. This record belongs to a study of blood T cell repertoires in COVID-19. The V gene's germline CDR1 is LNHDA and CDR2 SQIVND (reference sequence). CDR3 length: 13 residues. The trim removed 7 bases at V and 3 bases at J, leaving 4 bases unmatched. Method: immunoSEQ multiplex PCR; TCRdb's copy keeps in-frame clones and lacks some. The sample has more than 95,000 clones; 70% to 85% are singletons. The chain joins TRBV19 to TRBJ1-2, with 8 bases that match TRBD1. The sequence came from a man in his fifties with acute or convalescent COVID-19. Material for sequencing was peripheral blood. DNA for the CDR3: TGTGCCAGTACCGTGGACAGGGACTATGGCTACACCTTC. Its protein is CASTVDRDYGYTF.